The TCR beta chain under discussion was sequenced for a study of blood T cell repertoires in COVID-19. TCRdb's copy holds only in-frame clones and misses some; the assay was immunoSEQ multiplex PCR. The sample has under 250,000 clones, 82% seen once. CDR3 length: 19 residues. Sequencing was done on a sample of peripheral blood. The chain has TRBV21-1 and TRBJ1-1. TRBV21-1 is annotated as a pseudogene. The TCR sequence derives from a woman in her forties with acute or convalescent COVID-19. The CDR3 DNA reads TGTGCCAGCAGCAACAGACGGTGCAGGATCGGGGGTAGGAACACTGAAGCTTTCTTT. Translated, it gives CASSNRRCRIGGRNTEAFF.